This record covers a single T cell receptor beta chain. Its antigen is unknown. This specimen belongs to a study of T cell responses to AZD1222 COVID-19 vaccine. Study conclusions and caveats: Spike-specific TCR breadth and depth went up after people got two AZD1222 doses. The donor group comprised mostly white British people and more females; the analysis possibly underestimated clonal diversity. Within unmutated variant regions lay the reported targets of nearly half of spike-specific TCRs.

Assay: immunoSEQ multiplex PCR; the TCRdb copy retains only in-frame clones and omits some. The sample has 100,000 to 150,000 clones; around nine tenths are singletons. V was shortened by 4 bases and J by 10 bases, with 17 bases between the two germline ends. The CDR3 loop spans 15 amino acids. Germline CDR1 LGHNA, CDR2 YSLEER. The input for sequencing was peripheral blood, taken on day 0 of AZD1222 vaccination. The receptor's source is an adult in good health. The chain is built from TRBV4-3 and TRBJ1-6; D uncertain. CDR3: CASSRVAEGGSPLHF. The CDR3 bases are TGCGCCAGCAGCCGAGTGGCGGAGGGTGGGTCACCCCTCCACTTT.